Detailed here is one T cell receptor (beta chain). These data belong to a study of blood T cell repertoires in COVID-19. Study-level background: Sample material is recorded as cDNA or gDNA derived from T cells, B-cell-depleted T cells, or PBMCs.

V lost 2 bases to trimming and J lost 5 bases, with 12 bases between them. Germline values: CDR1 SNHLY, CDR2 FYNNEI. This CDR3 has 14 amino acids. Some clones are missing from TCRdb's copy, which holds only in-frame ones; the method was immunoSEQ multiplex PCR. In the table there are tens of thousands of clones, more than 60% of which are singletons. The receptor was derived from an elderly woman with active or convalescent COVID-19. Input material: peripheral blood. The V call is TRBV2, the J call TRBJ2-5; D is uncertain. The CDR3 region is CASSETRNRETQYF. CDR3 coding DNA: TGTGCCAGCAGTGAAACCAGGAACCGGGAGACCCAGTACTTC.